These 5 T cell receptor beta chains share one sample of origin, sequenced in a study of vaccination and CD4 T cells after COVID-19 (dated by TCRdb to between 2021 and 2022). These receptors have no identified antigens. Reading the label with the study, this specimen's treatment or condition is: roughly ten-day PBMC culture with coronavirus spike peptide pools or control peptides (ViraFEST assay). The method was PCR. The sample was run on an Illumina iSeq 100. TCR sequencing of DNA from cultured CD4+ T cells used the Oncomine TCR Beta short-read assay at the Johns Hopkins FTIC core. The raw public reads went through TCRdb reprocessing: fastp at Q25, MiXCR clone calling, in-frame beta chains kept. Rows are combined by CDR3 protein, so each entry shows the most common genes and DNA. The sample table records 15,000 or so distinct CDR3 sequences; 30% to 40% of these occur just once. More than 20% of the sample is in the top ten clones.

Sequencing used CD4+ T cells from blood, cultured in vitro, obtained before SARS-CoV-2 vaccination. The receptors originated from a human donor who received a COVID-19 vaccine.

This clonotype was observed a handful of times. The CDR3 reads CASSEVKKTGAEGYTF. CDR3 bases: TGTGCCAGCAGTGAAGTGAAAAAGACAGGGGCTGAGGGCTACACCTTC. The chain combines TRBV2 with TRBJ1-2; TRBD1 matches at 8 bases. The trim removed 1 base at V and 8 bases at J, leaving 12 bases unmatched. Germline V gene data show CDR1 as SNHLY and CDR2 as FYNNEI. This CDR3 is 16 amino acids long.

This clonotype is judged medium-sized. CDR3 DNA: TGTGCCAGCAGTGAATCGGGGGCGCAGCCCCAGCATTTT. It yields the protein CASSESGAQPQHF. The chain recombines TRBV25-1 with TRBJ1-5, with D possibly TRBD1 on 6 matching bases. The CDR3 totals 13 residues. Trimming removed 1 base from V and 7 bases from J, with 8 bases in between. The germline gives CDR1 MGHDK, CDR2 SYGVNS.

This clonotype was seen a few times. This chain uses TRBV28 with TRBJ1-1; tentatively, D is TRBD1 (6 bases). The germline V gene encodes CDR1 MDHEN and CDR2 SYDVKM. V was clipped by 6 bases and J by 3 bases, with 14 bases between them. The CDR3 sequence is 14 residues long. CDR3 DNA sequence: TGTGCCAGCAGGGGGGGCGGTTCGTACACTGAAGCTTTCTTT. Amino acids: CASRGGGSYTEAFF.

This chain links TRBV10-3 with TRBJ1-6; D gene uncertain. Germline lookup yields CDR1 ENHRY and CDR2 SYGVKD. Trimming removed 1 base at V and 8 bases at J, with 6 bases between. The CDR3 contains 13 residues. This chain's CDR3 is CAISEFTYSPLHF. As DNA, the CDR3 is TGTGCCATCAGTGAGTTCACATATTCACCCCTCCACTTT.

The V and J genes are TRBV19 and TRBJ1-1; maybe TRBD1 (6 bases). The CDR3 length is 16 residues. Germline CDR1 LNHDA, CDR2 SQIVND (reference sequence). The V gene lost 3 bases and the J gene lost 4 bases, with 18 bases spanning the gap. The CDR3 nucleotides read TGTGCCAGTAGTATTGCGGGGGGCGCTCGGATCACTGAAGCTTTCTTT. Its protein product is CASSIAGGARITEAFF.